This T cell receptor beta chain was obtained from a study of blood T cell repertoires in COVID-19 (dated by TCRdb to about 2020). As for the study more broadly: The collaborator samples originated in the United States, Italy and Spain and spanned the acute and convalescent phases of COVID-19. The material from the prospective study consisted of cDNA or gDNA derived from T cells, B-cell-depleted T cells, or PBMCs. The dataset comprised deeply sampled blood TCRbeta repertoires from subjects exposed to, actively infected with, or recovered from COVID-19. A freely available public database, intended as a resource for researchers studying the immune response to SARS-CoV-2, is where the repertoires were released. Samples were obtained from the ongoing ImmuneRACE study (first 160 participants) and from about 1,300 subjects provided by 6 global collaborators. The sample metadata nearly always contained a de-identified subject ID, COVID-19 status, age in years and sex. Where HLA class I and class II types were available, the types were taken from metadata supplied by the sample provider, not from assay-based typing. The investigation overall reported the following: The quantity of clinical and demographic metadata differed by source and by participant and was supplied without curation.

Collaborating institutions collected whole blood in K2EDTA tubes following their own protocols. For TCRbeta analysis, collaborator samples were shipped as frozen whole blood, as isolated PBMCs, or as DNA extracted from either sample type. TCRbeta CDR3 regions were amplified from genomic DNA by means of the immunoSEQ Assay, a bias-controlled multiplex PCR. Per the original workflow: The number of nucleated cells in each sample was estimated from the amplification of reference gene primers within the assay. Sequence reads were collapsed and filtered to measure the absolute abundance of every unique TCRbeta CDR3 rearrangement. For each sample, productive Simpson clonality was calculated by taking the square root of Simpson's diversity index across productive rearrangements. Held by TCRdb, this immuneACCESS table contains in-frame sequences only and omits some clones. Under half of the omission traces to an unresolved V gene where checked; the cause of the rest is unknown. V and J calls and clone size are as listed in that table; D and trimming were resolved from the DNA. The sample table contains some 110,000 clones; only one count was recorded for 86% of them. The leading ten clones occupy approximately 4.2% of the sample.

Taken from the germline V gene, the CDR1 and CDR2 loops are SGHRS and YFSETQ. From cysteine to phenylalanine, the CDR3 is 15 amino acids long. This entry keeps only the CDR3 DNA: 45 bases, framed from base 1. Compared with germline, V lacks 3 bases and J lacks 7 bases; bases without a gene match: 7. Details on this clone: Its antigen is currently not known. No clone much larger than this one lies a single base away; base qualities are absent.

The sample comprised peripheral blood. This TCR was sampled from a middle-aged man with acute or convalescent COVID-19. The chain links TRBV5-1 with TRBJ2-1; TRBD1 lines up with 10 middle nucleotides. The CDR3 protein: CASSSPGQGLNEQFF. The sequenced DNA is TGCGCCAGCAGCTCACCGGGACAGGGGCTTAATGAGCAGTTCTTC.